Listed below are T cell receptor beta chains from one sample, sequenced in a study of T cells in Graves' hyperthyroidism and ophthalmopathy. TCRdb used MiXCR to reprocess the multiplex PCR reads, holding one entry per CDR3 protein. Of approximately 320,000 distinct CDR3 sequences in the sample, 16% were seen once. The specimen was blood. These receptor sequences come from a young man with Graves' hyperthyroidism. The CDR3 runs from the conserved cysteine through the conserved F or W. D genes are given only for firm matches. Some rows have no size entry. The others give once, few or many, or a class for an expanded clone.

>TRBV7-6|few|TRBJ2-7|13|-
TGTGCCAGCAGCCGGAGCACAGGATACGAGCAGTACTTC
CASSRSTGYEQYF
>TRBV11-3|few|TRBJ2-2|16|-
TGTGCCAGCAGCTTAGCCCTGGTTTCTGTCCCCGGGGAGCTGTTTTTT
CASSLALVSVPGELFF
>TRBV3-1|many|TRBJ2-7|14|TRBD2
TGTGCCAGCAGCCAAGAGGCGGGAGCCGCCGAGCAGTACTTC
CASSQEAGAAEQYF
>TRBV12-3/TRBV12-4|many|TRBJ2-7|12|-
-
CASSTSWGEQYF
>TRBV4-2|-|TRBJ1-6|16|TRBD1
TGTGCCAGCAGCCAAGCCCCCGGACAGGCCAATTCACCCCTCCACTTT
CASSQAPGQANSPLHF
>TRBV20-1|-|TRBJ2-5|18|-
TGCAGTGCTAGACATTACGGACAGAGGGAGGCGCAAAGGGAGACCCAGTACTTC
CSARHYGQREAQRETQYF
>TRBV19|few|TRBJ1-2|12|-
TGTGCCAGTAGTGATCGGGGCTATGGCTACACCTTC
CASSDRGYGYTF
>TRBV18|many|TRBJ1-1|16|-
TGTGCCAGCTCAAACAACAGGGTACGGGGAGACACTGAAGCTTTCTTT
CASSNNRVRGDTEAFF
>TRBV12-3/TRBV12-4|many|TRBJ1-5|16|-
TGTGCCAGCATTTTGACTTGGGAGGGGCGGAGGCAGCCCCAGCATTTT
CASILTWEGRRQPQHF
>TRBV12-3/TRBV12-4|many|TRBJ2-2|15|-
TGTGCCAGCAGTTTTGGAGGGGCGAACACCGGGGAGCTGTTTTTT
CASSFGGANTGELFF
>TRBV25-1|few|TRBJ2-1|15|-
TGTGCCAGCACCCCGTTACGGGCATCCTACAATGAGCAGTTCTTC
CASTPLRASYNEQFF
>TRBV27|few|TRBJ1-4|11|TRBD1
TGTGCCAGCAGTACAGGGGGACTCCTGTTTTTT
CASSTGGLLFF
>TRBV20-1|-|TRBJ2-7|15|-
TGCAGTGCTAGGGGGAACAGGGGGGGACGCTACGAGCAGTACTTC
CSARGNRGGRYEQYF
>TRBV14|many|TRBJ1-1|13|-
TGTGCCAGCAGCCAAGCCCTGGAAGGAAAAGCTTTCTTT
CASSQALEGKAFF
>TRBV28|few|TRBJ2-2|15|-
TGTGCCACCACAGGGGGGGGGTCCTACACCGGGGAGCTGTTTTTT
CATTGGGSYTGELFF
>TRBV7-9|once|TRBJ2-7|13|-
TGTGCCAGCAGCTTCGGGACATCCTACGAGCGGTACTTC
CASSFGTSYERYF
>TRBV6-1|many|TRBJ2-5|13|TRBD1
TGTGCCAGCGGACAGGGGCCCCAAGAGACCCAGTACTTC
CASGQGPQETQYF
>TRBV18|many|TRBJ2-7|16|TRBD1
TGTGCCAGCTCACCCTCCCGGGACAGGGCCCCCTACGAGCAGTACTTC
CASSPSRDRAPYEQYF
>TRBV12-3/TRBV12-4|many|TRBJ1-1|14|-
TGTGCCAGCAGTTTGAGAAGGGGCGAGACTGAAGCTTTCTTT
CASSLRRGETEAFF
>TRBV13|many|TRBJ2-1|15|TRBD2
TGTGCCAGCAGCTCTGGGACTAGCGGGTACAATGAGCAGTTCTTC
CASSSGTSGYNEQFF
>TRBV3-1|many|TRBJ2-1|12|-
TGTGCCAGCAGCCTTCTACAGAATGAGCAGTTCTTC
CASSLLQNEQFF
>TRBV18|many|TRBJ2-2|16|-
TGTGCCAGCTCACCAACGACTCTTCAGATCCCCGGGGAGCTGTTTTTT
CASSPTTLQIPGELFF